This paragraph reports one T cell receptor (beta chain). Its antigen is unidentified. The sample comes from a study of radiation and T cells in renal cell carcinoma. Study-level information: Nephrectomy followed 15 Gy stereotactic body radiation by 4 weeks. Study-wide results and limits: From baseline, blood top tumor clonotypes peaked at 2 weeks post-radiation.

CDR1 SGHRS and CDR2 YFSETQ come from the germline V gene. The CDR3 consists of 17 residues. V lost 4 bases and J lost 2; bases outside the gene matches: 9. Measured with immunoSEQ multiplex PCR; TCRdb has only the in-frame clones, and not every one. The repertoire includes about 49,000 clones, 65% to 90% of them detected once, and around 31% sits in the top ten. Time point given: baseline pretreatment blood. Treatment in this sample: 15 Gy SBRT to primary tumor, nephrectomy 4 weeks later. The J gene is TRBJ2-6, the V gene TRBV5-1, with 7 bases matching TRBD1. The origin of this receptor is a woman between 70 and 85 years old with renal cell carcinoma. Sequencing was performed on blood, taken from a patient whose treatment included radiotherapy and nephrectomy. CDR3 residues: CASSPWKGTAGANVLTF. The CDR3 DNA reads TGCGCCAGCAGCCCCTGGAAGGGGACAGCTGGGGCCAACGTCCTGACTTTC.